The 17 T cell receptor beta chains in this list originate from one sample, sequenced in a study of a mutant IDH1 vaccine in newly diagnosed glioma. The method was immunoSEQ multiplex PCR; TCRdb's version includes in-frame clones alone and lacks a portion of them. The sample has roughly 21,000 clones, about 85% seen once. Stated time point: baseline, week 1 (first vaccination visit). The treatment: pre-vaccination baseline after standard-of-care therapy. The specimen was PBMCs, collected from a glioma patient treated with radiotherapy, temozolomide or both. These receptors came from a man aged 40-50 years with glioma.

This chain connects TRBV27 to TRBJ1-1, with D uncertain. This CDR3 has 13 residues. The germline V gene has CDR1 MNHEY and CDR2 SMNVEV (reference sequence). Trimming took 6 bases from V and 1 from J, leaving 9 bases between them. CDR3 protein: CASRGISNTEAFF. In DNA form, the CDR3 reads TGTGCCAGCAGAGGAATTTCGAACACTGAAGCTTTCTTT.

The chain has TRBV5-1 and TRBJ1-2, with D tentatively TRBD1 (6 bases). Germline loops: CDR1 SGHRS, CDR2 YFSETQ. The CDR3 consists of 15 residues. V was trimmed by 7 bases and J by 0 bases, leaving 16 bases between them. CDR3: CASGYNRDSNYGYTF. The CDR3 DNA reads as TGCGCCAGCGGCTACAACAGGGATTCTAACTATGGCTACACCTTC.

V usage is TRBV4-3 and J usage is TRBJ1-2, with TRBD1 matching 8 bases. This CDR3 comprises 15 residues. Trimming cost V 3 bases and J 2 bases; bases outside gene matches: 5. Germline V gene lookup returns CDR1 LGHNA and CDR2 YSLEER. CDR3 DNA: TGCGCCAGCAGCCAGGATTACAGGGGGAACTATGGCTACACCTTC. This translates into CASSQDYRGNYGYTF.

In its sample, this clone was seen once. V is TRBV9 and J is TRBJ1-6; no reliable D call. CDR1 SGDLS and CDR2 YYNGEE come from the germline V gene. This CDR3 has 14 amino acids. The V and J ends lost 4 bases and 5 bases respectively, with 10 bases between them. CDR3 in amino acids: CASSPDRNNSPLHF. The CDR3, as DNA: TGTGCCAGCAGCCCTGACCGGAATAATTCACCCCTCCACTTT.

Worth noting for this clone: The junction departs from germline at one end; a sequencing error may be responsible. CDR3 protein: CASRRMGNPDPPADF. CDR3 bases: TGTGCCAGCCGACGGATGGGTAATCCTGACCCACCGGCCGATTTT. V usage is TRBV5-4 and J usage is TRBJ1-3, with no clear D. The CDR3 contains 15 residues. Per the germline V gene, CDR1 is SGHNT and CDR2 is YYREEE (reference sequence).

The chain links TRBV4-1 to TRBJ2-5; TRBD1 might be the D (6 bases). The CDR3 is 15 residues long. Trimming removed 3 bases from V and 1 base from J, with 12 bases in between. From germline, CDR1 is MGHRA and CDR2 YSYEKL. The CDR3 loop reads CASSQGLGGQETQYF. CDR3 sequence (DNA): TGCGCCAGCAGCCAGGGCCTAGGGGGCCAAGAGACCCAGTACTTC.

The chain has TRBV6-1 and TRBJ2-2; D is perhaps TRBD1 (6 bases). V lost 7 bases and J 3 bases, leaving 15 bases between the germline ends. The CDR3 is 15 amino acids. Germline CDR1 and CDR2: MNHNS and SASEGT. The CDR3 loop is CASTFDRSYTGELFF. The CDR3 DNA reads TGTGCCAGCACCTTTGACAGGAGTTACACCGGGGAGCTGTTTTTT.

V usage is TRBV2 and J usage is TRBJ2-5, with 7 bases matching TRBD1. V lost 2 bases to trimming and J lost 5 bases; unmatched junction nucleotides: 8. The CDR3 runs to 15 residues. Germline values: CDR1 SNHLY, CDR2 FYNNEI. In nucleotides, the CDR3 is TGTGCCAGCAGTGAAAGGGCAGGGGGACGGGAGACCCAGTACTTC. Translated: CASSERAGGRETQYF.

This rearrangement joins TRBV30 to TRBJ1-5, with D maybe TRBD1 (6 bases). CDR3 size: 13 residues. Germline V lookup: CDR1 GTSNPN, CDR2 SVGIG (reference sequence). Trimming pared 4 bases from V and 6 bases from J, leaving 13 bases between. The CDR3 region has the DNA TGTGCCTGGAATCAAAAGGGGGTTCAGCCCCAGCATTTT. It encodes CAWNQKGVQPQHF.

J is TRBJ2-7 and V is TRBV5-1; D not certain. The CDR3 extends over 13 amino acids. The germline V gene has CDR1 SGHRS and CDR2 YFSETQ. The ends were cut back, 4 bases at V and 0 bases at J, with 8 bases in the middle. The CDR3 nucleotides read TGCGCCAGCAGCGCCCAGCCCTCCTACGAGCAGTACTTC. It translates to CASSAQPSYEQYF.

This CDR3 is CAITRPARDEQYV. CDR3 nucleotide sequence: TGTGCCATCACCCGACCGGCACGCGACGAGCAGTACGTC. The chain carries TRBV10-3 and TRBJ2-7; D call uncertain. The V end lost 7 bases, the J end lost 5 bases, and 15 bases lay between the germline ends. CDR3 length: 13 residues. Germline V CDR1 and CDR2: ENHRY, SYGVKD.

This clone was seen only once. J is TRBJ1-5 and V is TRBV7-9; D might be TRBD1 (6 bases). This CDR3 spans 15 amino acids. Deletions cut 1 base from V and 5 bases from J, with 12 bases between. Germline V lookup: CDR1 SEHNR, CDR2 FQNEAQ (reference sequence). CDR3 loop: CASSLEGVGHQPQHF. As DNA, the CDR3 is TGTGCCAGCAGCTTAGAGGGGGTGGGACATCAGCCCCAGCATTTT.

The gene calls are TRBV4-2 and TRBJ1-5; D is uncertain. The CDR3 sequence is 15 residues long. V lost 1 base and J lost 2, with 9 bases in between. Germline lookup yields CDR1 LGHNA and CDR2 YNFKEQ. CDR3 coding DNA: TGTGCCAGCAGCCAAGGCTTAGGTGGCAATCAGCCCCAGCATTTT. This sequence encodes CASSQGLGGNQPQHF.

This clone was found once. The J gene is TRBJ1-6, the V gene TRBV19, with 7 bases matching TRBD1. Germline CDR1 is LNHDA and CDR2 is SQIVND (reference sequence). This CDR3 region has 14 residues. The V and J ends lost 5 bases and 4 bases, in that order; junction bases with no gene match: 2. The chain's CDR3 is CASSAGQYNSPLHF. The CDR3 DNA is TGTGCCAGTAGTGCGGGACAGTATAATTCACCCCTCCACTTT. Variable domain in full (rest from reference TRBV19 and TRBJ1-6): DGGITQSPKYLFRKEGQNVTLSCEQNLNHDAMYWYRQDPGQGLRLIYYSQIVNDFQKGDIAEGYSVSREKKESFPLTVTSAQKNPTAFYLCASSAGQYNSPLHFGNGTRLTVT.

Note on this clone: The CDR3 carries no conserved terminal phenylalanine or tryptophan, so it likely arises from a read error. Because the CDR3's place on the DNA is in doubt, the DNA is left out and the CDR3 is given as listed by TCRdb. The V gene is TRBV2, the J gene TRBJ1-2; the table calls TRBD1, which could not be checked here. The CDR3 spans 11 amino acids, including both terminal residues. The germline V gene encodes CDR1 SNHLY and CDR2 FYNNEI. CDR3: CASSEGLTALL.

The gene calls are TRBV6-1 and TRBJ2-3; 8 bases fit TRBD1. The CDR3 is 15 amino acids. Germline assignment: CDR1 MNHNS and CDR2 SASEGT. Trimming removed 6 bases from V and 4 bases from J; junction bases left unmatched: 9. CDR3 DNA: TGTGCCAGCAGCCTCAGGGGGCTCCTTGCAGATACGCAGTATTTT. Protein: CASSLRGLLADTQYF.

The chain is built from TRBV6-1 and TRBJ1-1; tentatively, D is TRBD1 (5 bases). Germline CDR1 and CDR2: MNHNS and SASEGT. V was clipped by 6 bases and J by 3 bases, with 11 bases between them. CDR3 length: 13 amino acids. CDR3 nucleotide sequence: TGTGCCAGCAGGCGGGGGGAGGACACTGAAGCTTTCTTT. Its protein product is CASRRGEDTEAFF.